One and the same sample provided the 16 T cell receptor beta chains below, sequenced in a study of cytomegalovirus exposure and HLA in healthy donors. Here immunoSEQ multiplex PCR was the method, and the copy in TCRdb shows in-frame clones only, minus some. This table has 250,000 to 350,000 clones, nearly 90% appearing once. Sequencing was performed on PBMCs. The receptor set was obtained from a man aged 25-40 years in good health and CMV-seronegative.

In this sample, this clone turned up once. The V gene is TRBV2, the J gene TRBJ2-5, with 7 bases aligning to TRBD1. The CDR3 spans 13 residues. Germline V gene data show CDR1 as SNHLY and CDR2 as FYNNEI. V was clipped by 8 bases and J by 5 bases; unmatched bases: 8. The CDR3 DNA follows: TGTGCCAGCGGAACAGGGGCCAGGGAGACCCAGTACTTC. Encoded protein: CASGTGARETQYF. Together with reference TRBV2 and TRBJ2-5, the CDR3 gives the full variable domain: EPEVTQTPSHQVTQMGQEVILRCVPISNHLYFYWYRQILGQKVEFLVSFYNNEISEKSEIFDDQFSVERPDGSNFTLKIRSTKLEDSAMYFCASGTGARETQYFGPGTRLLVL.

The CDR3 bases are TGTGCCAGCAGCTTGGAGGGCGGGGGGGTTCACAATGAGCAGTTCTTC. Its protein is CASSLEGGGVHNEQFF. The rearrangement joins TRBV5-5 to TRBJ2-1; 9 nucleotides agree with TRBD2. CDR3 length equals 16 residues. Germline V CDR1 and CDR2: SGHKS, YYEKEE (reference sequence). J was trimmed by 5 bases and V by 0 bases; bases with no gene match: 6.

The J gene is TRBJ2-7, the V gene TRBV10-2; D possibly corresponds to TRBD2 (5 bases). The V end lost 3 bases, the J end lost 2 bases, and 20 bases lay between the germline ends. Germline CDR1 WSHSY, CDR2 SAAADI. The CDR3 runs to 17 residues. The CDR3 nucleotides are TGCGCCAGCAGTGATCGATTTAAAAACAGCGGCGCCTACGAGCAGTACTTC. It codes for CASSDRFKNSGAYEQYF.

Of note for this clone: Other DNA sequences in the same sample also yield this CDR3. The V gene is TRBV7-2, the J gene TRBJ1-5; D is perhaps TRBD1 (5 bases). Trimming shortened V by 5 bases and J by 2 bases, and 7 bases separated the two germline ends. The CDR3 contains 13 residues. CDR1 is SGHTA and CDR2 is FQGNSA in the germline V gene. CDR3 sequence: CASSPGGNQPQHF. In nucleotides, the CDR3 is TGTGCCAGCAGCCCGGGGGGCAATCAGCCCCAGCATTTT.

The gene calls are TRBV30 and TRBJ1-2, with 8 positions matching TRBD1. This CDR3 contains 15 residues. The V segment lost 0 bases and the J segment 1 base; nucleotides outside the gene matches: 4. CDR1 GTSNPN and CDR2 SVGIG come from the germline V gene (reference sequence). CDR3 DNA sequence: TGTGCCTGGAGTGTACCAGGGGGCCTTAACTATGGCTACACCTTC. This encodes CAWSVPGGLNYGYTF.

This sequence joins TRBV5-8 and TRBJ1-5, with D tentatively TRBD1 (6 bases). The germline V and J ends were trimmed by 6 bases and 3 bases, with 10 bases remaining between them. This CDR3 has 13 amino acids. Germline V gene data show CDR1 as SGHTS and CDR2 as YDEGEE. The CDR3 protein is CASNHRANQPQHF. For the CDR3, the DNA is TGTGCCAGCAACCACAGGGCCAATCAGCCCCAGCATTTT.

The chain carries TRBV5-1 and TRBJ1-2; D is unclear. Germline loops: CDR1 SGHRS, CDR2 YFSETQ. The CDR3 covers 15 residues. V was shortened by 2 bases and J by 6 bases, with 17 bases between the two germline ends. Here the CDR3 DNA reads TGCGCCAGCAGCTTAGCCGGGATCCGGACCCATGGCTACACCTTC. Its protein is CASSLAGIRTHGYTF.

This clone appeared a few times. The V call is TRBV6-4, the J call TRBJ2-3, with 8 bases matching TRBD2. CDR3 length: 16 amino acids. V lost 3 bases to trimming and J lost 4 bases; unmatched junction nucleotides: 9. Germline CDR1 MRHNA, CDR2 SNTAGT. CDR3: CASSDFSGGAPDTQYF. In nucleotides, the CDR3 is TGTGCCAGCAGTGATTTTTCCGGGGGGGCCCCAGATACGCAGTATTTT.

The chain employs TRBV4-1 and TRBJ1-1; perhaps TRBD1 as D (6 bases). The CDR3 consists of 15 residues. Looked up from germline, CDR1 is MGHRA and CDR2 is YSYEKL. V gave up 1 base and J gave up 4 bases, with 13 bases separating them. CDR3 amino acids: CASSQVPRGGTEAFF. CDR3 coding DNA: TGCGCCAGCAGCCAAGTACCCAGGGGTGGCACTGAAGCTTTCTTT.

This clone was observed once. V usage is TRBV6-5 and J usage is TRBJ2-7; 8 bases line up with TRBD1. The CDR3 loop spans 14 amino acids. CDR1 is MNHEY, CDR2 SVGAGI, per germline. V dropped 2 bases and J dropped 3; count of bases not matched to a gene: 3. This CDR3 is CASSYRTGHYEQYF. DNA for the CDR3: TGTGCCAGCAGTTACAGGACAGGGCACTACGAGCAGTACTTC.

The V gene is TRBV2, the J gene TRBJ1-6; weak D call: TRBD1 (5 bases). Trimming cost V 5 bases and J 0 bases, with 20 bases left between them. The CDR3 is made up of 19 amino acids. In germline, CDR1 is SNHLY, CDR2 FYNNEI. This CDR3 is CASSPDKTGLSSYNSPLHF. Written as DNA, the CDR3 is TGTGCCAGCAGTCCGGACAAGACTGGATTAAGCTCCTATAATTCACCCCTCCACTTT.

This chain joins TRBV6-4 and TRBJ2-1; 11 nucleotides agree with TRBD2. The CDR3 runs 15 residues. Germline V lookup: CDR1 MRHNA, CDR2 SNTAGT. Trimming cost V 6 bases and J 9 bases; bases outside gene matches: 10. CDR3 loop: CASSSDSGGAGEQFF. The CDR3 DNA reads as TGTGCCAGCAGCTCCGATAGCGGGGGGGCCGGTGAGCAGTTCTTC.

The V call is TRBV25-1, the J call TRBJ2-1, with TRBD2 matching over 9 bases. Trimming took 3 bases from V and 4 from J; bases not matched to a gene: 4. The CDR3 spans 15 residues. CDR1 is MGHDK and CDR2 is SYGVNS in the germline V gene. CDR3 sequence: CASSDLAGLYNEQFF. The CDR3, as DNA: TGTGCCAGCAGTGATCTAGCGGGGTTGTACAATGAGCAGTTCTTC.

This chain uses TRBV5-1 with TRBJ2-5, with a weak D call TRBD2 (6 bases). V lost 4 bases and J lost 5, with 15 bases in between. Per the germline V gene, CDR1 is SGHRS and CDR2 is YFSETQ. The CDR3 is made up of 14 amino acids. CDR3 sequence (DNA): TGCGCCAGCAGCGGAGGGAATGGGTGGGAGACCCAGTACTTC. Its translation is CASSGGNGWETQYF.

The chain recombines TRBV11-2 with TRBJ2-7; perhaps TRBD1 as D (6 bases). The CDR3 runs to 15 residues. Germline V CDR1 and CDR2: SGHAT, FQNNGV. The germline V and J ends were trimmed by 4 bases and 0 bases, with 13 bases remaining between them. The CDR3 DNA reads TGTGCCAGCAGCTCAATAACGACAGGCTCCTACGAGCAGTACTTC. Its protein product is CASSSITTGSYEQYF.

This clone has a single count. This chain links TRBV27 with TRBJ2-7; TRBD2 might be the D (6 bases). The CDR3 runs 16 residues. Germline V gene lookup returns CDR1 MNHEY and CDR2 SMNVEV (reference sequence). V lost 3 bases, J lost 2 bases, and 17 bases lay in between. The CDR3 sequence: CASSLTPGTGAYEQYF. CDR3 nucleotides: TGTGCCAGCAGTTTGACGCCCGGGACGGGAGCCTACGAGCAGTACTTC.